The clone carrying this TCR beta chain showed up just a few times. What it binds is not known. The data were obtained in a study of cytomegalovirus exposure and HLA in healthy donors. Amplification used 60 Vbeta primers and 13 Jbeta primers. Profiled with immunoSEQ multiplex PCR; TCRdb holds only in-frame clones, not every one. The sample includes about 140,000 clones, about three quarters seen only once; the top ten take 1.6%. CDR3 length: 15 amino acids. V was pared by 5 bases and J by 0 bases, with 7 bases of the junction left unmatched. Germline CDR1 MNHNY, CDR2 SVGAGI (reference sequence). General study points: Available immune exposure information was restricted to CMV serostatus only.

The material sequenced was PBMCs. This TCR was sampled from a female donor in good health and CMV-seronegative. The chain has TRBV6-6 and TRBJ2-7; 7 bases are shared with TRBD1. The CDR3 DNA is TGTGCCAGCAGTCCCCGGGACAGCAGCTCCTACGAGCAGTACTTC. Translated: CASSPRDSSSYEQYF.